Following are 20 T cell receptor beta chains from one sample sequenced in a study of a mutant IDH1 vaccine in newly diagnosed glioma. The table came from immunoSEQ multiplex PCR; TCRdb's copy has only in-frame clones and leaves some out. The data show about 56,000 clones, roughly 80% seen once. As for time point: week 47, end of study. Each dose delivered 300 ug of mutant IDH1 20-mer peptide subcutaneously with imiquimod. What these receptors recognize is not known. The sequencing here drew on PBMCs, taken from a glioma patient whose treatment included an IDH1 peptide vaccine. These receptors originate from a woman in her forties or fifties with glioma.

This clone showed up just a few times. This rearrangement joins TRBV19 to TRBJ1-2; unclear D gene. Trimming took off 3 bases at V and 2 bases at J, with 10 bases between the two ends. The CDR3 spans 14 residues. The germline gives CDR1 LNHDA, CDR2 SQIVND (reference sequence). The CDR3 DNA sequence: TGTGCCAGTAGTATTTGGTCATCCAACTATGGCTACACCTTC. Its protein product is CASSIWSSNYGYTF. The complete variable domain, with remaining parts taken from reference TRBV19 and TRBJ1-2, reads DGGITQSPKYLFRKEGQNVTLSCEQNLNHDAMYWYRQDPGQGLRLIYYSQIVNDFQKGDIAEGYSVSREKKESFPLTVTSAQKNPTAFYLCASSIWSSNYGYTFGSGTRLTVV.

This clone was detected a few times. V and J are TRBV4-1 and TRBJ2-1, with a weak D call TRBD2 (5 bases). Trimming removed 6 bases from V and 8 bases from J, with 20 bases in between. The germline gives CDR1 MGHRA, CDR2 YSYEKL. This CDR3 is built from 15 residues. CDR3 sequence: CASSRATTGIYEQFF. The CDR3 DNA reads as TGCGCCAGCAGTCGAGCAACGACCGGGATATATGAGCAGTTCTTC.

The count of this clone is one. The chain links TRBV5-1 to TRBJ1-2; TRBD1 might be the D (6 bases). Germline V gene data show CDR1 as SGHRS and CDR2 as YFSETQ. V was shortened by 4 bases and J by 0 bases, with 13 bases between the two germline ends. The CDR3 is made up of 15 amino acids. CDR3 sequence reads: CASSLGGGPNYGYTF. In DNA, the CDR3 is TGCGCCAGCAGCCTGGGTGGGGGGCCTAACTATGGCTACACCTTC.

Only a few counts were recorded for this clone. J is TRBJ2-1 and V is TRBV11-2; 13 nucleotides match TRBD2. The CDR3 spans 16 residues. Trimming took 4 bases from V and 4 from J; bases not matched to a gene: 4. Germline V gene lookup returns CDR1 SGHAT and CDR2 FQNNGV. The CDR3 DNA reads TGTGCCAGCAGCTCGGGACTAGCGGGGCGATACAATGAGCAGTTCTTC. Its translation: CASSSGLAGRYNEQFF. Full variable domain (missing parts from reference TRBV11-2 and TRBJ2-1): EAGVAQSPRYKIIEKRQSVAFWCNPISGHATLYWYQQILGQGPKLLIQFQNNGVVDDSQLPKDRFSAERLKGVDSTLKIQPAKLEDSAVYLCASSSGLAGRYNEQFFGPGTRLTVL.

This rearrangement joins TRBV6-5 to TRBJ1-5; D unclear. The CDR3 runs 13 residues. Germline CDR1 reads MNHEY; CDR2 reads SVGAGI. Trimming pared 8 bases from V and 4 bases from J, leaving 12 bases between. DNA for the CDR3: TGTGCCAGCCAACAAAGGGAAAATCAGCCCCAGCATTTT. Translated: CASQQRENQPQHF.

CDR3 protein: CASSPRDSGEKLFF. CDR3 DNA: TGTGCCAGCTCACCACGGGACTCGGGGGAAAAACTGTTTTTT. The V and J genes are TRBV18 and TRBJ1-4; D possibly corresponds to TRBD1 (5 bases). Per the germline V gene, CDR1 is KGHSH and CDR2 is LQKENI. The CDR3 is 14 amino acids. The V gene lost 1 base and the J gene lost 8 bases, with 11 bases spanning the gap.

By sample fraction, this clone is medium-sized. The chain is built from TRBV6-4 and TRBJ2-3; 11 positions match TRBD1. V was clipped by 0 bases and J by 6 bases; unmatched bases: 5. The CDR3 is 16 residues long. Germline V CDR1 and CDR2: MRHNA, SNTAGT. CDR3 in amino acids: CASSDSGQGAGDTQYF. Here the CDR3 DNA reads TGTGCCAGCAGTGACTCTGGACAGGGGGCGGGTGATACGCAGTATTTT.

The V and J genes are TRBV18 and TRBJ1-5; D is unclear. Germline CDR1 is KGHSH and CDR2 is LQKENI. CDR3 size: 14 residues. V lost 5 bases and J lost 5, with 13 bases in between. The CDR3 sequence: CASSTETRDQPQHF. In DNA, the CDR3 is TGTGCCAGCTCAACCGAGACTAGGGATCAGCCCCAGCATTTT. Supplemented by reference TRBV18 and TRBJ1-5, the full variable domain reads NAGVMQNPRHLVRRRGQEARLRCSPMKGHSHVYWYRQLPEEGLKFMVYLQKENIIDESGMPKERFSAEFPKEGPSILRIQQVVRGDSAAYFCASSTETRDQPQHFGDGTRLSIL.

The CDR3 DNA reads TGTGCCAGCAGTTTATCCGGGACAGGGATTGGCTACACCTTC. It codes for CASSLSGTGIGYTF. The chain employs TRBV27 and TRBJ1-2; 9 nucleotides align to TRBD1. Germline trimming cut 0 bases from V and 7 bases from J; bases unmatched to any gene: 3. CDR3 size: 14 residues. Germline loops: CDR1 MNHEY, CDR2 SMNVEV (reference sequence).

This chain links TRBV4-1 with TRBJ1-2; D is undetermined. Germline V gives CDR1 MGHRA, CDR2 YSYEKL. This CDR3 spans 12 amino acids. V was shortened by 3 bases and J by 10 bases, with 12 bases between the two germline ends. The CDR3 here is CASSQGMTFYTF. The CDR3 region has the DNA TGCGCCAGCAGCCAGGGGATGACATTCTACACCTTC.

This clone was picked up one time. The chain links TRBV30 to TRBJ2-2, with unresolved D. CDR1 is GTSNPN, CDR2 SVGIG, per germline (reference sequence). The CDR3 length is 15 residues. V lost 4 bases to trimming and J lost 4 bases, with 16 bases between them. CDR3 coding DNA: TGTGCCTGGACCCGGTGGGGATCTAGCACCGGGGAGCTGTTTTTT. This encodes CAWTRWGSSTGELFF.

In DNA, the CDR3 is TGCGCCAGCAGCTCGGGGGAGACCTACACCTTC. Protein sequence: CASSSGETYTF. The chain recombines TRBV5-1 with TRBJ1-2; the D gene is possibly TRBD1 (5 bases). The CDR3 has 11 residues. Trimming left V 3 bases short and J 10 bases short, with 10 bases between. CDR1 is SGHRS, CDR2 YFSETQ, per germline.

This rearrangement joins TRBV19 to TRBJ2-2, with 14 bases matching TRBD2. The CDR3 is made up of 16 amino acids. Germline trimming cut 6 bases from V and 6 bases from J; bases unmatched to any gene: 6. Germline CDR1 is LNHDA and CDR2 is SQIVND (reference sequence). The CDR3 DNA sequence: TGTGCCAGTAGGACTAGCGGGGGGGCTTTCGCCGGGGAGCTGTTTTTT. The encoded protein is CASRTSGGAFAGELFF.

The rearrangement uses TRBV27 and TRBJ1-2, with TRBD1 matching over 8 bases. With V trimmed by 5 bases and J by 8 bases, 13 bases remained unmatched. Germline V gives CDR1 MNHEY, CDR2 SMNVEV (reference sequence). The CDR3 is 15 residues long. CDR3: CASSLTWTGSGGYTF. CDR3 coding DNA: TGTGCCAGCAGTCTGACATGGACAGGGTCTGGAGGCTACACCTTC.

The chain uses TRBV6-1 and TRBJ1-1, with D unresolved. With 4 bases removed from V and 2 bases from J, the gap between germline ends came to 11 bases. This CDR3 comprises 14 residues. Germline V lookup: CDR1 MNHNS, CDR2 SASEGT. The CDR3 sequence: CASSGPGKNTEAFF. CDR3 coding DNA: TGTGCCAGCAGTGGGCCGGGGAAAAACACTGAAGCTTTCTTT.

This sequence joins TRBV6-5 and TRBJ2-2; D is unresolved. Trimming took off 1 base at V and 7 bases at J, with 10 bases between the two ends. This CDR3 has 14 residues. CDR1 and CDR2 (germline): MNHEY, SVGAGI. The CDR3, as DNA: TGTGCCAGCAGTTACTATACCCAGGACGGGGAGCTGTTTTTT. This encodes CASSYYTQDGELFF.

The chain combines TRBV9 with TRBJ2-5; a weak D match, TRBD2 (6 bases). V shed 1 base and J shed 3 bases, with 13 bases lying between them. CDR1 and CDR2 (germline): SGDLS, YYNGEE. This CDR3 spans 15 amino acids. The DNA for the CDR3 is TGTGCCAGCAGCGTAACCCCTCGCGGGGAAGAGACCCAGTACTTC. As protein: CASSVTPRGEETQYF.

The chain is built from TRBV6-1 and TRBJ2-7, with 7 bases that match TRBD1. The length of the CDR3 is 18 residues. The germline gives CDR1 MNHNS, CDR2 SASEGT. V gave up 4 bases and J gave up 0 bases; unmatched junction bases: 15. The DNA of the CDR3 is TGTGCCAGCAGTGGACAGGGCCGAGCCTTGAGGAGCTCCTACGAGCAGTACTTC. It specifies CASSGQGRALRSSYEQYF.

This sequence joins TRBV4-1 and TRBJ2-3; D gene unclear. The CDR3 is made up of 15 amino acids. Germline V gene data show CDR1 as MGHRA and CDR2 as YSYEKL. V lost 1 base and J lost 2, with 10 bases in between. CDR3 DNA: TGCGCCAGCAGCCAAGCTGAAGCAACCACAGATACGCAGTATTTT. Its translation: CASSQAEATTDTQYF.

In its sample, this clone was seen a few times. For the CDR3, the DNA is TGTGCCAGCAGTGACTATGGGGCCGGCCACAATGAGCAGTTCTTC. This translates into CASSDYGAGHNEQFF. V and J are TRBV6-4 and TRBJ2-1; D might be TRBD1 (5 bases). Germline V gives CDR1 MRHNA, CDR2 SNTAGT. This CDR3 spans 15 amino acids. Trimming stripped 1 base from V and 5 bases from J, with 12 bases between.